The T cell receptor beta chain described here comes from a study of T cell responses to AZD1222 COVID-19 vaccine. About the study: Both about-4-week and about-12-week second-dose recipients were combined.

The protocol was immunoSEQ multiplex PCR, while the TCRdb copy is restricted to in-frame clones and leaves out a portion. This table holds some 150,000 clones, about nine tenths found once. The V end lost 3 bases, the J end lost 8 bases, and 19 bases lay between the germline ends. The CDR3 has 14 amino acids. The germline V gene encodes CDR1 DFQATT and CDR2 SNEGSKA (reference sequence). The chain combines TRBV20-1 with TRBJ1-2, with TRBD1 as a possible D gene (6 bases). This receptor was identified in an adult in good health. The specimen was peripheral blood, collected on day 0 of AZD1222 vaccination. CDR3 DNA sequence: TGCAGTGCTAGTGATGAGAGACAGGCGGAAGGCTACACCTTC. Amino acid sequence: CSASDERQAEGYTF.